This TCR beta chain appears in the sequencing data of a study of human T cells and chemical hapten exposure. Many counts were recorded for this clonotype. As yet, its antigen is unknown. Whole blood that had not been fractionated was the source of extracted total RNA. In the original analysis: Sample-level TCR yields exhibited a median of around 90,000, with a range of roughly 20,000 to 750,000. MiXCR, run by TCRdb on the 5' RACE reads, gives a single entry per CDR3 protein. TCRdb, rather than the study authors, made the V and J calls. The sample yields approximately 150,000 distinct CDR3 sequences, roughly 4% seen once. The CDR3 extends over 13 amino acids. V lost 8 bases to trimming and J lost 4 bases, with 12 bases between them. The germline gives CDR1 SNHLY, CDR2 FYNNEI. Study findings and constraints: Unchanged with DPC sensitization were TCRs above 1 in 1000 frequency.

The chain couples TRBV2 to TRBJ2-1; D ambiguous. The sequence was collected from a female donor in good health. CDR3 sequence: CASRREKYNEQFF. CDR3 nucleotide sequence: TGTGCCAGCCGTCGAGAGAAGTACAATGAGCAGTTCTTC.